The source of this T cell receptor (delta chain) is a study of γδ T cells in repeated Plasmodium falciparum infection. Study in general: Four controlled malaria infections with P. falciparum NF54 spanned about 640 days. Some Malian samples span acute malaria episodes; others come from no-transmission periods.

Flow sorting of PBMC yielded separate Vgamma9/Vdelta2+ and Vdelta2-negative gammadelta T cell populations for bulk repertoire analysis. Germline CDR1 reads GEAIGNYY; CDR2 reads EKD. The CDR3 length is 22 residues. On this clone: Its antigen remains unidentified. The protein TCRdb gives is from a much larger clone and does not agree with this DNA's translation at residue 19, likely a read error; the protein shown here comes from the DNA.

TCRdb redid the clone calls on the multiplex PCR reads with CATT. The sample has more than 70,000 delta-chain clones; approximately 0.92% are singletons. Notes on the study in general: Vgamma9/Vdelta2+ repertoires stayed stably polyclonal over time and infection.

Sequencing input: gamma-delta T cells from blood. The sequence derives from a pool of human donors (malaria-infected and uninfected, not separated). The chain is built from TRDV2 and TRDJ1; a weak D match, TRDD3 (6 bases). TCRdb is silent on the J gene; assignment here came from matching the DNA to germline. In DNA, the CDR3 is TGTGCCTGTGAACAGATACTGGGAGCATATTGGGGCAGAGGGGCTTACACCGATGAACTCATCTTT. It specifies CACEQILGAYWGRGAYTDELIF.